This T cell receptor (beta chain) emerged from a study of blood T cell repertoires in COVID-19. Study-level information: Both acute and convalescent COVID-19 samples were obtained from the United States, Italy and Spain.

The germline V gene has CDR1 SGDLS and CDR2 YYNGEE. V was clipped by 4 bases and J by 4 bases, with 14 bases between them. The CDR3 consists of 14 residues. The assay was immunoSEQ multiplex PCR, and TCRdb's table has in-frame clones only and misses some. The profile shows about 74,000 clones, about nine tenths of them singletons. Material for sequencing was peripheral blood. The V call is TRBV9, the J call TRBJ1-2, with TRBD1 as a possible D gene (5 bases). The clonotype was recovered from a woman between 50 and 59 years old in a cohort sampled during active COVID-19. The CDR3 bases are TGTGCCAGCAGCCCCGGGGGGTCCCTCTATGGCTACACCTTC. It encodes CASSPGGSLYGYTF.